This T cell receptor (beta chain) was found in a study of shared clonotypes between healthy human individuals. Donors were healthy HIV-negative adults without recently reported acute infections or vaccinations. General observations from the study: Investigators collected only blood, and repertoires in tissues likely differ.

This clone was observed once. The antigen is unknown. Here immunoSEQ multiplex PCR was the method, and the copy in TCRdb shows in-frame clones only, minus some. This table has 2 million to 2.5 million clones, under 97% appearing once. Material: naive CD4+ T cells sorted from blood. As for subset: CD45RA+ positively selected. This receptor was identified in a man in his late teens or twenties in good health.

CDR3 sequence: CAWSVSAGTYGYTF. CDR3 DNA sequence: TGTGCCTGGAGTGTATCGGCAGGAACTTATGGCTACACCTTC. J is TRBJ1-2 and V is TRBV30; D remains unclear. Germline V lookup: CDR1 GTSNPN, CDR2 SVGIG (reference sequence). Trimming took 0 bases from V and 5 from J, leaving 13 bases between them. The CDR3 consists of 14 residues.